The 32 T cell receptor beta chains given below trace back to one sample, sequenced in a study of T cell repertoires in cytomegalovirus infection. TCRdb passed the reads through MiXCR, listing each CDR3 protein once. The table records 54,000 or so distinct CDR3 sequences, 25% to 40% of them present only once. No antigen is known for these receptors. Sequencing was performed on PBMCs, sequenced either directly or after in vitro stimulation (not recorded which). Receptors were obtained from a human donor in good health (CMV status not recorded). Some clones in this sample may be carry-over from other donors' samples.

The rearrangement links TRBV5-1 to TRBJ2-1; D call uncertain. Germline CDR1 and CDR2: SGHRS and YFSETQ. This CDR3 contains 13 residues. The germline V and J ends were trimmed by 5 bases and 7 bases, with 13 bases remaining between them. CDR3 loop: CASSFRPPNEQFF. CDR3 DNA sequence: TGCGCCAGCAGTTTTCGACCCCCTAATGAGCAGTTCTTC.

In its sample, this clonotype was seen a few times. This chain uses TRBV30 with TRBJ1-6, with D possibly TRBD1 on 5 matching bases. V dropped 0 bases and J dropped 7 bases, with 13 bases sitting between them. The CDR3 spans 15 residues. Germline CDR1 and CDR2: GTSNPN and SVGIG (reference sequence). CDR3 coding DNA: TGTGCCTGGAGTGTACTTGGACGGGGGAATTCACCCCTCCACTTT. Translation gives CAWSVLGRGNSPLHF.

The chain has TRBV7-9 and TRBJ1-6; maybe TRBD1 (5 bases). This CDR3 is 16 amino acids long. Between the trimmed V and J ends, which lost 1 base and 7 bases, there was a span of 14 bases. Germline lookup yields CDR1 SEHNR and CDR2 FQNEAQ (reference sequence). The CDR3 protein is CASSLVTQGWNSPLHF. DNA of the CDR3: TGTGCCAGCAGCTTAGTTACTCAGGGTTGGAATTCACCCCTCCACTTT.

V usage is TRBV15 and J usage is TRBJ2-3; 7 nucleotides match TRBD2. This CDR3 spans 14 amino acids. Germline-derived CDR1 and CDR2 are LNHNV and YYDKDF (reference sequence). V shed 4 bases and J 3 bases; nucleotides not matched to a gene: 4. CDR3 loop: CATSIAGDTDTQYF. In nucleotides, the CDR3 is TGTGCCACCAGCATCGCGGGGGATACAGATACGCAGTATTTT. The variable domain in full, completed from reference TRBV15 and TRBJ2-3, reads DAMVIQNPRYQVTQFGKPVTLSCSQTLNHNVMYWYQQKSSQAPKLLFHYYDKDFNNEADTPDNFQSRRPNTSFCFLDIRSPGLGDTAMYLCATSIAGDTDTQYFGPGTRLTVL.

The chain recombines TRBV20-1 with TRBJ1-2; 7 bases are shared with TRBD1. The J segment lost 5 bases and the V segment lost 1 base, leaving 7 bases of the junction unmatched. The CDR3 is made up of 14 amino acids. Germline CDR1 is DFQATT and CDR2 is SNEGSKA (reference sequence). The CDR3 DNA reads TGCAGTGCTAGAGTTACAGGGGAGGGGTATGGCTACACCTTC. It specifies CSARVTGEGYGYTF.

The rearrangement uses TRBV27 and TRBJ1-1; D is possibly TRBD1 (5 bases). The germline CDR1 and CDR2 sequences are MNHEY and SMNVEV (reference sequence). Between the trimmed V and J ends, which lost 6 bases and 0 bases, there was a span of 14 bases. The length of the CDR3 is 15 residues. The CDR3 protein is CASSLAGPLNTEAFF. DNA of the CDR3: TGTGCCAGCAGCCTTGCAGGGCCCCTGAACACTGAAGCTTTCTTT.

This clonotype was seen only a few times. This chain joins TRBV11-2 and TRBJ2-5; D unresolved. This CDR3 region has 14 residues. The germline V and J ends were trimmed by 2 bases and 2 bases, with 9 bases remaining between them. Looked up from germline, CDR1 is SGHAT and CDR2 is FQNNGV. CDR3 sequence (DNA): TGTGCCAGCAGCTTAACGCTCTTACAAGAGACCCAGTACTTC. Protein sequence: CASSLTLLQETQYF.

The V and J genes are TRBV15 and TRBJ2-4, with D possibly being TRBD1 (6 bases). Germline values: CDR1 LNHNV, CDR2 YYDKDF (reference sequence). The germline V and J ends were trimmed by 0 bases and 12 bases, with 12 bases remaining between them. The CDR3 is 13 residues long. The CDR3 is CATSRDLRQDQYF. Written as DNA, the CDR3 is TGTGCCACCAGCAGAGACCTAAGACAGGATCAGTACTTC.

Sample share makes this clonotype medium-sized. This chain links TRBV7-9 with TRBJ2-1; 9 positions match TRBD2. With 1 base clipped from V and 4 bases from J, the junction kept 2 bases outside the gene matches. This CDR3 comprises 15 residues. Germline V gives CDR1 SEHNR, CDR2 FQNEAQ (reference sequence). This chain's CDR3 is CASSLGLAEYNEQFF. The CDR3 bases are TGTGCCAGCAGCTTAGGACTAGCGGAATACAATGAGCAGTTCTTC.

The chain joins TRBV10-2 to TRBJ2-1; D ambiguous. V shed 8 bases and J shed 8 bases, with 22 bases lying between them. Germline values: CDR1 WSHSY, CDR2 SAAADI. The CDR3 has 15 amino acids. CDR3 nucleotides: TGCGCCAGCCAACGGTTCTATGGCGTCTCGGATGAGCAGTTCTTC. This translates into CASQRFYGVSDEQFF.

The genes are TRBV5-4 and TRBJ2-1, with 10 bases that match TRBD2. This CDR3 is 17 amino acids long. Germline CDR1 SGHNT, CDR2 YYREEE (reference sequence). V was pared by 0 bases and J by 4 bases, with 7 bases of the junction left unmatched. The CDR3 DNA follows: TGTGCCAGCAGCTTGGCGGCAGGGACTAGCGCATACAATGAGCAGTTCTTC. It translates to CASSLAAGTSAYNEQFF.

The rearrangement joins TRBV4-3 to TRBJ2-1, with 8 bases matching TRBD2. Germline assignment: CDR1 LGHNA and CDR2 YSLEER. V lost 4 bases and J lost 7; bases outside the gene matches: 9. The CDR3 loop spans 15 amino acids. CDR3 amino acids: CASSPAGATRNEQFF. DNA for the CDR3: TGCGCCAGCAGCCCAGCGGGGGCCACCAGAAATGAGCAGTTCTTC.

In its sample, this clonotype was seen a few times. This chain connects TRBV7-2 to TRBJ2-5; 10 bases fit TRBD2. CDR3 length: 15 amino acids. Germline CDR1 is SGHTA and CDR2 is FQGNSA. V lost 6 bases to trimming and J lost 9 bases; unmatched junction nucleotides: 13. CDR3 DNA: TGTGCCAGCAGACTTCTAGCGGGGGCCCTAGGGTCCCAGTACTTC. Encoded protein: CASRLLAGALGSQYF. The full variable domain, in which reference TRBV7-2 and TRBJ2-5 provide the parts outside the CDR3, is GAGVSQSPSNKVTEKGKDVELRCDPISGHTALYWYRQSLGQGLEFLIYFQGNSAPDKSGLPSDRFSAERTGGSVSTLTIQRTQQEDSAVYLCASRLLAGALGSQYFGPGTRLLVL.

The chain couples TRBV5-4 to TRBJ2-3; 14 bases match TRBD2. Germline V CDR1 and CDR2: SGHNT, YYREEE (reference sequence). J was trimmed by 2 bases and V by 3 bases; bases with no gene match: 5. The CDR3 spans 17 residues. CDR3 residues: CASSSGTSGGFTDTQYF. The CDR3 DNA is TGTGCCAGCAGCTCCGGGACTAGCGGGGGTTTCACAGATACGCAGTATTTT.

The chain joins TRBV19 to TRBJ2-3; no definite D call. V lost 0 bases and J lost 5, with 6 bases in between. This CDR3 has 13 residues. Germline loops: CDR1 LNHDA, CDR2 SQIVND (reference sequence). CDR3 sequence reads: CASSIDRRDTQYF. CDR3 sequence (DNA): TGTGCCAGTAGTATAGATCGAAGAGATACGCAGTATTTT.

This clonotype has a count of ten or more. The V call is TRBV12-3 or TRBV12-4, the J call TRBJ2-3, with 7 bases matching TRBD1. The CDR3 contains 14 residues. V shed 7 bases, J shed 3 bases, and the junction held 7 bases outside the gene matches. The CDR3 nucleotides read TGTGCCAGCAACGACAGGGCAAGAACAGATACGCAGTATTTT. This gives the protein CASNDRARTDTQYF.

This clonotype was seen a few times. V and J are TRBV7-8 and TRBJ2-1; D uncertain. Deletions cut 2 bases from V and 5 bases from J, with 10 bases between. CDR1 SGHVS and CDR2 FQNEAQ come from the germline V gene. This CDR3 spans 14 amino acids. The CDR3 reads CASSLSWGNNEQFF. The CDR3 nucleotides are TGTGCCAGCAGCTTATCTTGGGGAAACAATGAGCAGTTCTTC.

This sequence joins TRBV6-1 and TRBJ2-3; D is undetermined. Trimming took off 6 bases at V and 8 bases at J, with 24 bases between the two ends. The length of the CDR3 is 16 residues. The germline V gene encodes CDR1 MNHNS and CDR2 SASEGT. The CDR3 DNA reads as TGTGCCAGCAGAGACTTGCCATATATCCGTTCCGGTACGCAGTATTTT. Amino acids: CASRDLPYIRSGTQYF.

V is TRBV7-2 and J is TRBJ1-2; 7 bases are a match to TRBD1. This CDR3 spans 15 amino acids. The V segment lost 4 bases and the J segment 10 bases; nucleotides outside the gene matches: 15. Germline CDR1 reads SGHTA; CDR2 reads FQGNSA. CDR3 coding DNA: TGTGCCAGCAGCTCGACACCCTCCAGGGGGGATGACTACACCTTC. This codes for CASSSTPSRGDDYTF.

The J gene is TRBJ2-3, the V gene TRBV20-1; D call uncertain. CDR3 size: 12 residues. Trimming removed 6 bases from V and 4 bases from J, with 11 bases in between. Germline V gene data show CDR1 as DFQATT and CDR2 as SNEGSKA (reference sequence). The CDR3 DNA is TGCAGTGCCCTTACGGCGGCAGATACGCAGTATTTT. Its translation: CSALTAADTQYF.

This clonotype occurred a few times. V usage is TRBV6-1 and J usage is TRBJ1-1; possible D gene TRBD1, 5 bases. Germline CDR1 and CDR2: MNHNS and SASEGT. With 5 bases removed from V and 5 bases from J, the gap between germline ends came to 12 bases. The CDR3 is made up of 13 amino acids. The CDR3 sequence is CASSYLGGTEAFF. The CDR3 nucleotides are TGTGCCAGCAGTTACTTGGGGGGTACTGAAGCTTTCTTT.

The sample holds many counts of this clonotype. The CDR3 sequence: CASSSPGGDQPQHF. The DNA of the CDR3 is TGTGCCAGCAGCTCCCCAGGGGGGGATCAGCCCCAGCATTTT. V usage is TRBV7-8 and J usage is TRBJ1-5; 7 positions match TRBD1. Germline V gene data show CDR1 as SGHVS and CDR2 as FQNEAQ. J gave up 5 bases and V 4 bases, and 5 bases lay outside the gene matches. The CDR3 is 14 amino acids.

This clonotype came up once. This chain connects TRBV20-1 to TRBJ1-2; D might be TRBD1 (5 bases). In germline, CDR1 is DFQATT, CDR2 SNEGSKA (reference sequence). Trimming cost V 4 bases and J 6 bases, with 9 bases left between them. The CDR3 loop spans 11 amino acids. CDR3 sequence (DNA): TGCAGTGCTAATTGGGGGGATGGCTACACCTTC. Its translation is CSANWGDGYTF.

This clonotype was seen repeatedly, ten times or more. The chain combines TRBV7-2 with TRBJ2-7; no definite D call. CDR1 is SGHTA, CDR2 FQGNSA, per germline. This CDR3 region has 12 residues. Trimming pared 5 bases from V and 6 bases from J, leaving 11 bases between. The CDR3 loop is CASSHPGFEQYF. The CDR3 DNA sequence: TGTGCCAGCAGCCATCCCGGGTTCGAGCAGTACTTC.

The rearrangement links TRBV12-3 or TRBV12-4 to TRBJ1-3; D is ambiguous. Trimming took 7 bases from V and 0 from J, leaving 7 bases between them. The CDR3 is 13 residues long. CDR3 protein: CASTWTSGNTIYF. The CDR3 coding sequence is TGTGCCAGCACATGGACCTCTGGAAACACCATATATTTT.

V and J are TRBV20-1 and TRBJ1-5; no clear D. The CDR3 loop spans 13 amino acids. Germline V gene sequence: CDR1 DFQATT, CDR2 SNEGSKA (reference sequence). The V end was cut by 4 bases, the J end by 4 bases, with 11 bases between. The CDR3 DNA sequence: TGCAGTGCTAAGAGGGCAGTAAATCAGCCCCAGCATTTT. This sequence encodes CSAKRAVNQPQHF.

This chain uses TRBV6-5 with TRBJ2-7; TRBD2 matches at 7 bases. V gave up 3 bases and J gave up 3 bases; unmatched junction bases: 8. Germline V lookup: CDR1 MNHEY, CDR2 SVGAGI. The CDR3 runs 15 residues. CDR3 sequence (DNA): TGTGCCAGCAGTTATCAGACGTCGGGGGGCTACGAGCAGTACTTC. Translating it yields CASSYQTSGGYEQYF.

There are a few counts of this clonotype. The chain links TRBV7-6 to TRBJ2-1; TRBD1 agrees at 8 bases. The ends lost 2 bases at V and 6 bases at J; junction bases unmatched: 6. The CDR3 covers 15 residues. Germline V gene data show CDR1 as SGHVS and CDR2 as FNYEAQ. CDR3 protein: CASSLQTGEFNEQFF. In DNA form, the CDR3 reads TGTGCCAGCAGCTTACAGACAGGGGAGTTCAATGAGCAGTTCTTC.

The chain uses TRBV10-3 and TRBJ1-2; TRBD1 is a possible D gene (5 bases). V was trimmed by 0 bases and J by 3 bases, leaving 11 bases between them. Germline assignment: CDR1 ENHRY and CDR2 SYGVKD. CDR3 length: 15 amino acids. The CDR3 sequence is CAISESGRAYYGYTF. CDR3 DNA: TGTGCCATCAGTGAGTCAGGCAGGGCCTACTATGGCTACACCTTC.

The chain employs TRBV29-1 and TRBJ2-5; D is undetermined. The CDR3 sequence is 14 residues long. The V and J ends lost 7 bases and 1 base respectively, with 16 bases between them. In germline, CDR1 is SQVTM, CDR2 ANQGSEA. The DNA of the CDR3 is TGCAGCGGTGGAGCCATAAGATCCCAAGAGACCCAGTACTTC. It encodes CSGGAIRSQETQYF.

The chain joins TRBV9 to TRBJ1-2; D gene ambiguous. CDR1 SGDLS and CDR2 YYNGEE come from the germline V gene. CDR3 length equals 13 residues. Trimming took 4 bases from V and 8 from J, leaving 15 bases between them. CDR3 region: CASSPLGGKGYTF. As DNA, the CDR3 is TGTGCCAGCAGCCCCCTCGGAGGGAAGGGCTACACCTTC.

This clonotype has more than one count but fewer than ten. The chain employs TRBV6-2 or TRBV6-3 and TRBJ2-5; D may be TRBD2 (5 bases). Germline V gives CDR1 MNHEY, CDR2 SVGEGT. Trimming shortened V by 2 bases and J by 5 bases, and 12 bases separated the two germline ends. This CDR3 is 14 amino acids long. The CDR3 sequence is CASSYLGVGETQYF. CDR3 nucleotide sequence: TGTGCCAGCAGTTACCTGGGAGTCGGGGAGACCCAGTACTTC.